This is a list of T cell receptor beta chains from one sample in a study of blood T cell repertoires in COVID-19. Profiled with immunoSEQ multiplex PCR; TCRdb holds only in-frame clones, not every one. The sample holds hundreds of thousands of clones, roughly 83% seen once. Sequenced material: PBMCs or T cells enriched from blood (not recorded which). These receptors were taken from a woman aged 50 to 60 who had recovered from COVID-19. The CDR3 runs from the conserved cysteine through the conserved F or W. Each record gives: D gene, J gene, clone size, V gene, CDR3 DNA, CDR3 protein. D genes are given only for firm matches. Rows give clone size only sometimes, using once, few, many, or a class for an expanded clone.

-,TRBJ2-1,once,TRBV19,TGTGCCAGTAGTATGTTCGGGGAGAATGAGCAGTTCTTC,CASSMFGENEQFF
TRBD1,TRBJ1-2,-,TRBV19,TGTGCCAGTAGTATAGAAGGAACAGGGGGTTTTTATAACTATGGCTACACCTTC,CASSIEGTGGFYNYGYTF
-,TRBJ1-2,-,TRBV7-9,TGTGCCAGCAGCAATAATCTCTATTCGGGACATGCCGGCTACACCTTC,CASSNNLYSGHAGYTF
-,TRBJ1-2,once,TRBV11-3,TGTGCCAGCAGCTCAGGACGGGGGACTAACTATGGCTACACCTTC,CASSSGRGTNYGYTF
-,TRBJ2-7,-,TRBV9,TGTGCCAGCAGCGTAGCTGGGCAGGGGGGCTACGAGCAGTACTTC,CASSVAGQGGYEQYF
TRBD1,TRBJ1-4,-,TRBV18,TGTGCCAGCACCCGACAGGGAGCAAATGAAAAACTGTTTTTT,CASTRQGANEKLFF
-,TRBJ1-3,-,TRBV7-2,TGTGCCAGCAGCCCCAACAGGGTGGACACCATATATTTT,CASSPNRVDTIYF
TRBD1,TRBJ2-3,-,TRBV11-1,TGTGCCAGCAGTTACAGGGGGTGGAGCACAGATACGCAGTATTTT,CASSYRGWSTDTQYF
TRBD1,TRBJ1-1,-,TRBV4-1,TGCGCCAGCAGCCGGATTGACAGGGATCTCACTGAAGCTTTCTTT,CASSRIDRDLTEAFF
-,TRBJ2-5,-,TRBV3-1/TRBV3-2,TGTGCCAGCAGCCAAAGCCTCGGAGAGACCCAGTACTTC,CASSQSLGETQYF
-,TRBJ2-7,-,TRBV14,TGTGCCAGCAGCCAAGCTCGGTCACCGCAGTACTTC,CASSQARSPQYF
TRBD2,TRBJ2-3,few,TRBV9,TGTGCCAGCAGCCGGACTAGCGGGGGGGTGAATACGCAGTATTTT,CASSRTSGGVNTQYF
-,TRBJ2-1,-,TRBV7-2,TGTGCCAGCAGCTTAGTGCCGGAGGCGCGGGTTCGTGGTGAGCAGTTCTTC,CASSLVPEARVRGEQFF
TRBD1,TRBJ2-5,-,TRBV6-2/TRBV6-3,TGTGCCAGCAGCCACCGACAGGGGCTTTTCCAAGAGACCCAGTACTTC,CASSHRQGLFQETQYF
-,TRBJ2-7,-,TRBV5-1,TGCGCCAGCAGCTTGGTGGTGGGAGGTGAGCAGTACTTC,CASSLVVGGEQYF
TRBD1,TRBJ2-6,-,TRBV4-3,TGCGCCAGCAGCCAGGACAGGGCCTCTGGGGCCAACGTCCTGACTTTC,CASSQDRASGANVLTF
TRBD1,TRBJ2-1,-,TRBV11-2,TGTGCCAGCAGCTTCATAGACAGGGGGAATGGGAATGAGCAGTTCTTC,CASSFIDRGNGNEQFF
-,TRBJ2-1,-,TRBV24-1,TGTGCCACCAGTGCCGGACAGACAAGCTCCTACAATGAGCAGTTCTTC,CATSAGQTSSYNEQFF
TRBD1,TRBJ2-7,-,TRBV2,TGTGCCAGCACTCGACCGGGACAGCACTACGAGCAGTACTTC,CASTRPGQHYEQYF
TRBD1,TRBJ2-7,once,TRBV15,TGTGCCACCAGCAGAGATGGACAGGGAAGTTCGTACGAGCAGTACTTC,CATSRDGQGSSYEQYF
-,TRBJ1-4,-,TRBV19,TGTGCCAGTAGTCCCGGAGGGGCTAATGAAAAACTGTTTTTT,CASSPGGANEKLFF
-,TRBJ1-4,-,TRBV30,TGTGCGTGGAGGGCGGTACTAAATGAAAAACTGTTTTTT,CAWRAVLNEKLFF
TRBD1,TRBJ1-2,-,TRBV7-9,TGTGCCAGCAGCTTAGAGTGGGACAGGGCCCACGATGGCTACACCTTC,CASSLEWDRAHDGYTF
TRBD2,TRBJ2-1,-,TRBV6-4,TGTGCCAGCAGTCCGCTAGCGGGAGGAAACAATGAGCAGTTCTTC,CASSPLAGGNNEQFF
-,TRBJ2-3,few,TRBV10-2,TGCGCCAGCAGGAGGGATCACTTGGATACGCAGTATTTT,CASRRDHLDTQYF
TRBD2,TRBJ2-2,once,TRBV2,TGTGCCAGCAGTGAACGAACTAGCGGGAACCTACTGAGGGAGCTGTTTTTT,CASSERTSGNLLRELFF
TRBD1,TRBJ1-1,-,TRBV12-3/TRBV12-4,TGTGCCAGCAGGCAGGGGGTCGGGACTGAAGCTTTCTTT,CASRQGVGTEAFF
TRBD1,TRBJ2-7,-,TRBV4-3,TGCGCCAGCAGCCAAGAGGGACAGGGTTCGTACGAGCAGTACTTC,CASSQEGQGSYEQYF
-,TRBJ2-2,-,TRBV7-2,TGTGCCAGCATCACAGGGTTGGCCGGGGAGCTGTTTTTT,CASITGLAGELFF
TRBD1,TRBJ1-6,once,TRBV18,TGTGCCAGCTCCCAACTGGGACAGGTGAATTCACCCCTCCACTTT,CASSQLGQVNSPLHF
-,TRBJ1-6,-,TRBV6-5,TGTGCCAGCTATAAACAGGGAGCGGATAATTCACCCCTCCACTTT,CASYKQGADNSPLHF
-,TRBJ2-3,-,TRBV9,TGTGCCAGCAGCGTAGCTCCCAGGGGCGCCACAGATACGCAGTATTTT,CASSVAPRGATDTQYF
TRBD1,TRBJ1-5,-,TRBV28,TGTGCCAGCACCGAATGGGGACAGAACAATCAGCCCCAGCATTTT,CASTEWGQNNQPQHF
-,TRBJ2-7,-,TRBV6-6,TGTGCCAGCGAGTTTCCCCCATATGCCTACGAGCAGTACTTC,CASEFPPYAYEQYF
-,TRBJ1-2,-,TRBV11-3,TGTGCCAGCAGCCCCTCCCACGGGTACTATGGCTACACCTTC,CASSPSHGYYGYTF
-,TRBJ2-5,-,TRBV12-2,TGTGCAAGTCGCTTAGTTTGCGGGAGGGCCCCGGAGACCCAGTACTTC,CASRLVCGRAPETQYF
-,TRBJ2-1,-,TRBV2,TGTGCCACTGAAGGACTTATCAATGAGCAGTTCTTC,CATEGLINEQFF
-,TRBJ2-3,-,TRBV7-9,TGTGCCAGCTTTCTCAGGGAAACAGATACGCAGTATTTT,CASFLRETDTQYF
TRBD1,TRBJ1-6,-,TRBV11-3,TGTGCCAGCAGCTTAGATCAAGTTGCGGCAGGGGGCTCTAATTCACCCCTCCACTTT,CASSLDQVAAGGSNSPLHF
-,TRBJ2-6,-,TRBV19,TGTGCCAGTACCACGCAGGGTACCGGGGCCAACGTCCTGACTTTC,CASTTQGTGANVLTF
TRBD2,TRBJ2-3,once,TRBV14,TGTGCCAGCAGCCAGAGGCTAGCGGGAGTTTCAGATACGCAGTATTTT,CASSQRLAGVSDTQYF
-,TRBJ2-1,-,TRBV4-1,TGCGCCAGCAGCCAGGCAAACAATGAGCAGTTCTTC,CASSQANNEQFF
TRBD2,TRBJ2-3,once,TRBV29-1,TGCAGCGTTGGCTTCCTAGAGCGGGGAAGCACAGATACGCAGTATTTT,CSVGFLERGSTDTQYF
-,TRBJ2-7,-,TRBV7-2,TGTGCCAGCAGTTCACAGGGCCCGTGGACCTACGAGCAGTACTTC,CASSSQGPWTYEQYF
-,TRBJ1-1,-,TRBV19,TGTGCCAGTAGTTTTCGAGTCACTGAAGCTTTCTTT,CASSFRVTEAFF
-,TRBJ1-4,once,TRBV7-4,TGTGCCAGCAGCTTCAAGAGTAACGACAGAACAAATGAAAAACTGTTTTTT,CASSFKSNDRTNEKLFF
-,TRBJ2-5,-,TRBV27,TGTGCCAGCGCTCCGGGAAGGTGGGAGACCCAGTACTTC,CASAPGRWETQYF
TRBD2,TRBJ2-1,few,TRBV19,TGTGCCAGTAAGGGCCTAGCGGGAGGAGAGAATGAGCAGTTCTTC,CASKGLAGGENEQFF
TRBD1,TRBJ1-2,-,TRBV19,TGTGCCAGCTCGGACAGGTTAGGCTATGGCTACACCTTC,CASSDRLGYGYTF
TRBD2,TRBJ2-1,-,TRBV6-1,TGTGCCAGCAGTGAACATGGCGGGAGGGCCCAGGAGCAGTTCTTC,CASSEHGGRAQEQFF